A selection of T cell receptor beta chains follows, all from one sample in a study of cytomegalovirus exposure and HLA in healthy donors. TCRdb's copy holds only in-frame clones and misses some; the assay was immunoSEQ multiplex PCR. Of 200,000 to 250,000 clones in the sample, around 78% were seen once. Sequencing input: PBMCs. Receptors originate from a woman younger than 35 in good health and CMV-seronegative. CDR3s include the opening cysteine and the closing phenylalanine or tryptophan. Fields, in order: J gene, D gene, clone size, V gene, CDR3 protein, CDR3 DNA. A D gene is named only where the DNA matches it firmly. Only some rows state a clone size, as once, few, many or a class for expanded clones.

j_gene: TRBJ1-1
d_gene: TRBD1
abundance: NA
v_gene: TRBV2
CDR3aa: CASTQGEGTEAFF
CDR3nt: TGTGCCAGCACACAGGGGGAGGGCACTGAAGCTTTCTTT

j_gene: TRBJ2-1
d_gene: TRBD2
abundance: NA
v_gene: TRBV10-1
CDR3aa: CASSEPGTSGRKFF
CDR3nt: TGCGCCAGCAGTGAGCCTGGGACTAGCGGGAGGAAGTTCTTC

j_gene: TRBJ2-1
d_gene: TRBD2
abundance: NA
v_gene: TRBV2
CDR3aa: CASSRGLAGANEQFF
CDR3nt: TGTGCCAGCAGTCGGGGACTAGCGGGGGCTAATGAGCAGTTCTTC

j_gene: TRBJ2-7
d_gene: TRBD1
abundance: many
v_gene: TRBV6-6
CDR3aa: CASSYAGQAQYF
CDR3nt: TGTGCCAGCAGTTACGCTGGACAGGCGCAGTACTTC

j_gene: TRBJ2-7
d_gene: TRBD2
abundance: NA
v_gene: TRBV6-1
CDR3aa: CASRLTRAGPSEQYF
CDR3nt: TGTGCCAGCAGACTAACGAGAGCGGGACCCTCTGAGCAGTACTTC

j_gene: TRBJ2-7
d_gene: TRBD1
abundance: NA
v_gene: TRBV9
CDR3aa: CASSPGGLGAYEQYF
CDR3nt: TGTGCCAGCAGCCCAGGGGGCCTTGGGGCCTACGAGCAGTACTTC

j_gene: TRBJ1-5
d_gene: NA
abundance: many
v_gene: TRBV2
CDR3aa: CASSLTGNQPQHF
CDR3nt: TGTGCCAGCAGCCTGACAGGAAATCAGCCCCAGCATTTT

j_gene: TRBJ1-2
d_gene: NA
abundance: NA
v_gene: TRBV5-1
CDR3aa: CASSLGEGYTF
CDR3nt: TGCGCCAGCAGCTTGGGGGAGGGCTACACCTTC

j_gene: TRBJ1-2
d_gene: NA
abundance: NA
v_gene: TRBV9
CDR3aa: CASSVATSGTYGYTF
CDR3nt: TGTGCCAGCAGCGTAGCTACTTCCGGGACCTATGGCTACACCTTC

j_gene: TRBJ1-2
d_gene: NA
abundance: few
v_gene: TRBV18
CDR3aa: CASSPSNYGYTF
CDR3nt: TGTGCCAGCTCACCAAGTAACTATGGCTACACCTTC

j_gene: TRBJ2-7
d_gene: NA
abundance: NA
v_gene: TRBV29-1
CDR3aa: CSAQQGWIDEQYF
CDR3nt: TGCAGCGCCCAACAGGGTTGGATTGACGAGCAGTACTTC

j_gene: TRBJ1-1
d_gene: NA
abundance: NA
v_gene: TRBV5-1
CDR3aa: CASGMYGDGWSFF
CDR3nt: TGCGCCAGCGGGATGTATGGGGACGGGTGGTCTTTCTTT

j_gene: TRBJ2-3
d_gene: NA
abundance: NA
v_gene: TRBV27
CDR3aa: CASSPLRKGGGTDTQYF
CDR3nt: TGTGCCAGCAGCCCCCTTCGAAAGGGAGGGGGGACAGATACGCAGTATTTT

j_gene: TRBJ2-1
d_gene: TRBD2
abundance: NA
v_gene: TRBV19
CDR3aa: CASSIKLRGGRNEQFF
CDR3nt: TGTGCCAGTAGTATTAAATTGCGGGGGGGCAGGAATGAGCAGTTCTTC

j_gene: TRBJ1-1
d_gene: TRBD1
abundance: NA
v_gene: TRBV18
CDR3aa: CASSPRTGERMNTEAFF
CDR3nt: TGTGCCAGCTCACCACGGACAGGGGAACGCATGAACACTGAAGCTTTCTTT

j_gene: TRBJ2-2
d_gene: NA
abundance: NA
v_gene: TRBV7-3
CDR3aa: CASSQIRTGELFF
CDR3nt: TGTGCCAGCAGCCAGATCCGCACCGGGGAGCTGTTTTTT

j_gene: TRBJ1-5
d_gene: NA
abundance: NA
v_gene: TRBV27
CDR3aa: CASSLAGASNQPQHF
CDR3nt: TGTGCCAGCAGTTTGGCGGGGGCGAGCAATCAGCCCCAGCATTTT

j_gene: TRBJ1-2
d_gene: NA
abundance: NA
v_gene: TRBV5-1
CDR3aa: CASSSDSTGYYGYTF
CDR3nt: TGCGCCAGCAGCTCCGACTCCACAGGTTACTATGGCTACACCTTC

j_gene: TRBJ1-2
d_gene: TRBD1
abundance: NA
v_gene: TRBV2
CDR3aa: CASVLGMTGKDYTF
CDR3nt: TGTGCCAGCGTGCTAGGGATGACAGGGAAGGACTACACCTTC

j_gene: TRBJ1-1
d_gene: NA
abundance: NA
v_gene: TRBV6-5
CDR3aa: CASSLGAQGTEAFF
CDR3nt: TGTGCCAGCAGCCTCGGCGCGCAGGGCACTGAAGCTTTCTTT

j_gene: TRBJ1-2
d_gene: TRBD1
abundance: NA
v_gene: TRBV5-4
CDR3aa: CASSPAGGQGSDHGYTF
CDR3nt: TGTGCCAGCAGCCCTGCCGGGGGACAGGGATCTGATCATGGCTACACCTTC

j_gene: TRBJ1-5
d_gene: NA
abundance: NA
v_gene: TRBV28
CDR3aa: CASSLNQPQHF
CDR3nt: TGTGCCAGCAGCCTCAATCAGCCCCAGCATTTT

j_gene: TRBJ1-3
d_gene: NA
abundance: NA
v_gene: TRBV9
CDR3aa: CASSWLDSGNTIYF
CDR3nt: TGTGCCAGCAGCTGGTTAGACTCTGGAAACACCATATATTTT

j_gene: TRBJ2-1
d_gene: NA
abundance: NA
v_gene: TRBV21-1
CDR3aa: CASSKGTEQDYNEQFF
CDR3nt: TGTGCCAGCAGCAAAGGGACGGAACAGGACTACAATGAGCAGTTCTTC

j_gene: TRBJ2-6
d_gene: NA
abundance: NA
v_gene: TRBV6-5
CDR3aa: CASRTTSGANVLTF
CDR3nt: TGTGCCAGCAGAACAACCTCTGGGGCCAACGTCCTGACTTTC

j_gene: TRBJ1-4
d_gene: TRBD1
abundance: NA
v_gene: TRBV6-5
CDR3aa: CARRTGVREKLFF
CDR3nt: TGTGCCAGGAGGACAGGGGTAAGAGAAAAACTGTTTTTT

j_gene: TRBJ2-3
d_gene: TRBD2
abundance: NA
v_gene: TRBV5-1
CDR3aa: CASSQGLAGDTQYF
CDR3nt: TGCGCCAGCAGCCAGGGACTAGCGGGAGATACGCAGTATTTT

j_gene: TRBJ1-1
d_gene: TRBD1
abundance: NA
v_gene: TRBV6-6
CDR3aa: CASRPGQGPEAFF
CDR3nt: TGTGCCAGCAGACCGGGACAGGGTCCTGAAGCTTTCTTT

j_gene: TRBJ1-3
d_gene: NA
abundance: NA
v_gene: TRBV11-2
CDR3aa: CASRGQLGGNTIYF
CDR3nt: TGTGCCAGCCGCGGACAGTTAGGTGGAAACACCATATATTTT

j_gene: TRBJ2-7
d_gene: NA
abundance: once
v_gene: TRBV27
CDR3aa: CASSFSRGSYEQYF
CDR3nt: TGTGCCAGCAGTTTCAGTAGGGGATCCTACGAGCAGTACTTC

j_gene: TRBJ1-2
d_gene: NA
abundance: NA
v_gene: TRBV7-9
CDR3aa: CASSSPSEQYGYTF
CDR3nt: TGTGCCAGCAGCTCTCCCTCGGAACAATATGGCTACACCTTC

j_gene: TRBJ2-2
d_gene: TRBD1
abundance: NA
v_gene: TRBV2
CDR3aa: CASRSTGLGGELFF
CDR3nt: TGTGCCAGCAGATCGACAGGGTTGGGCGGGGAGCTGTTTTTT

j_gene: TRBJ2-1
d_gene: TRBD2
abundance: NA
v_gene: TRBV19
CDR3aa: CASKRTSGSHEQFF
CDR3nt: TGTGCCAGTAAAAGGACTAGCGGGAGTCATGAGCAGTTCTTC

j_gene: TRBJ1-5
d_gene: TRBD1
abundance: NA
v_gene: TRBV19
CDR3aa: CASSIPGTGVQPQHF
CDR3nt: TGTGCCAGTAGTATTCCCGGGACAGGGGTACAGCCCCAGCATTTT

j_gene: TRBJ1-5
d_gene: TRBD1
abundance: NA
v_gene: TRBV28
CDR3aa: CASSQGGIRNQPQHF
CDR3nt: TGTGCCAGCAGTCAAGGGGGCATTCGCAATCAGCCCCAGCATTTT

j_gene: TRBJ1-3
d_gene: NA
abundance: NA
v_gene: TRBV28
CDR3aa: CASSLSAGNTIYF
CDR3nt: TGTGCCAGCAGTTTGTCAGCTGGAAACACCATATATTTT

j_gene: TRBJ1-5
d_gene: NA
abundance: NA
v_gene: TRBV19
CDR3aa: CASSIPGVVQPQHF
CDR3nt: TGTGCCAGTAGTATACCGGGGGTTGTTCAGCCCCAGCATTTT

j_gene: TRBJ1-1
d_gene: TRBD1
abundance: few
v_gene: TRBV5-1
CDR3aa: CASSWTGRTEAFF
CDR3nt: TGCGCCAGCAGCTGGACAGGACGGACTGAAGCTTTCTTT

j_gene: TRBJ2-3
d_gene: NA
abundance: NA
v_gene: TRBV9
CDR3aa: CASSPMTVADTQYF
CDR3nt: TGTGCCAGCAGCCCTATGACAGTGGCAGATACGCAGTATTTT

j_gene: TRBJ2-7
d_gene: NA
abundance: NA
v_gene: TRBV29-1
CDR3aa: CSVEIGTYEQYF
CDR3nt: TGCAGCGTTGAGATAGGGACCTACGAGCAGTACTTC

j_gene: TRBJ1-2
d_gene: NA
abundance: NA
v_gene: TRBV4-1
CDR3aa: CASSQEGTVYGYTF
CDR3nt: TGCGCCAGCAGCCAAGAGGGGACGGTCTATGGCTACACCTTC

j_gene: TRBJ1-5
d_gene: NA
abundance: NA
v_gene: TRBV27
CDR3aa: CASSFLGTGSNQPQHF
CDR3nt: TGTGCCAGCAGTTTTCTTGGGACGGGAAGCAATCAGCCCCAGCATTTT

j_gene: TRBJ2-7
d_gene: NA
abundance: NA
v_gene: TRBV5-1
CDR3aa: CASMEGATIYEQYF
CDR3nt: TGCGCCAGCATGGAGGGGGCTACGATTTACGAGCAGTACTTC

j_gene: TRBJ2-1
d_gene: TRBD2
abundance: NA
v_gene: TRBV7-2
CDR3aa: CASSPGTSHSNEQFF
CDR3nt: TGTGCCAGCAGCCCCGGGACTAGCCACAGCAATGAGCAGTTCTTC

j_gene: TRBJ1-5
d_gene: TRBD1
abundance: once
v_gene: TRBV29-1
CDR3aa: CSVRQGLDQPQHF
CDR3nt: TGCAGCGTTCGACAGGGACTCGATCAGCCCCAGCATTTT

j_gene: TRBJ2-5
d_gene: NA
abundance: NA
v_gene: TRBV13
CDR3aa: CASSLVTWDF
CDR3nt: TGTGCCAGCAGCTTAGTCACCTGGGACTTC